The next 7 T cell receptor beta chains were all read from a single sample in a study of control samples from healthy donors and cancer patients. The method was immunoSEQ multiplex PCR; TCRdb's version includes in-frame clones alone and lacks a portion of them. Of over 70,000 clones in the sample, about 88% were seen once. The sample comprised blood. The receptor source for this set is a woman aged 60-75 years in good health.

The chain couples TRBV2 to TRBJ1-3; D remains unclear. This CDR3 region has 15 residues. Germline V CDR1 and CDR2: SNHLY, FYNNEI. V lost 8 bases and J 0 bases, leaving 14 bases between the germline ends. The CDR3 DNA sequence: TGTGCCAGCGTCTATACCGCACACTCTGGAAACACCATATATTTT. This gives the protein CASVYTAHSGNTIYF.

The chain couples TRBV10-3 to TRBJ2-5; D gene ambiguous. V lost 3 bases, J lost 5 bases, and 13 bases lay in between. This CDR3 has 14 residues. Germline assignment: CDR1 ENHRY and CDR2 SYGVKD. This chain's CDR3 is CAISDGSPGETQYF. The CDR3 DNA is TGTGCCATCAGTGACGGGTCCCCCGGGGAGACCCAGTACTTC.

The chain is built from TRBV5-4 and TRBJ2-5; D is ambiguous. The CDR3 spans 12 residues. The V gene lost 0 bases and the J gene lost 5 bases, with 5 bases spanning the gap. Germline-derived CDR1 and CDR2 are SGHNT and YYREEE (reference sequence). The CDR3 region is CASSLVMETQYF. CDR3 bases: TGTGCCAGCAGCTTGGTTATGGAGACCCAGTACTTC.

The V call is TRBV2, the J call TRBJ1-1; D uncertain. Per germline, CDR1 SNHLY and CDR2 FYNNEI. The length of the CDR3 is 13 residues. V was trimmed by 4 bases and J by 1 base, leaving 7 bases between them. DNA for the CDR3: TGTGCCAGCAGTGGCACAGCGAACACTGAAGCTTTCTTT. This sequence encodes CASSGTANTEAFF.

CDR3 region: CASSLSRYSPLHF. CDR3 bases: TGTGCCAGCAGTTTATCCCGGTACTCACCCCTCCACTTT. This chain uses TRBV27 with TRBJ1-6; D uncertain. Trimming cost V 0 bases and J 10 bases, with 7 bases left between them. Germline V CDR1 and CDR2: MNHEY, SMNVEV (reference sequence). This CDR3 has 13 residues.

This chain uses TRBV28 with TRBJ2-3, with TRBD2 as a possible D gene (7 bases). CDR3 length: 16 residues. The V end lost 4 bases, the J end lost 5 bases, and 19 bases lay between the germline ends. From germline, CDR1 is MDHEN and CDR2 SYDVKM. For the CDR3, the DNA is TGTGCCAGCAGTTCAACCCCCCCGGGGGGCGAAGATACGCAGTATTTT. Residues: CASSSTPPGGEDTQYF. The full variable domain, completed using reference TRBV28 and TRBJ2-3, is DVKVTQSSRYLVKRTGEKVFLECVQDMDHENMFWYRQDPGLGLRLIYFSYDVKMKEKGDIPEGYSVSREKKERFSLILESASTNQTSMYLCASSSTPPGGEDTQYFGPGTRLTVL.

The J gene is TRBJ2-1, the V gene TRBV28, with D perhaps matching TRBD1 (6 bases). The CDR3 runs to 13 residues. CDR1 MDHEN and CDR2 SYDVKM come from the germline V gene. Deletions cut 6 bases from V and 7 bases from J, with 13 bases between. The CDR3 reads CASRTTGTNEQFF. CDR3 bases: TGTGCCAGCAGAACTACAGGGACGAATGAGCAGTTCTTC.